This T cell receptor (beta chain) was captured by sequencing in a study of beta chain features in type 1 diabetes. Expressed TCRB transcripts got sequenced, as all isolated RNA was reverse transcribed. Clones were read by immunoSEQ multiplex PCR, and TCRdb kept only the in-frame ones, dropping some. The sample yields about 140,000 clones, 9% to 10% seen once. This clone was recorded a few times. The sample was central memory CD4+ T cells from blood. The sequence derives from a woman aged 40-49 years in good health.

The CDR3 DNA sequence: TGTGCCACCAGCAGTTTCCCCGGGAGGGCTGGCTACACCTTC. It encodes CATSSFPGRAGYTF. The rearrangement joins TRBV15 to TRBJ1-2; no definite D call. The germline V and J ends were trimmed by 3 bases and 7 bases, with 15 bases remaining between them. Germline CDR1 LNHNV, CDR2 YYDKDF (reference sequence). The CDR3 contains 14 residues. Using reference TRBV15 and TRBJ1-2 for the parts outside the CDR3, the full variable domain is DAMVIQNPRYQVTQFGKPVTLSCSQTLNHNVMYWYQQKSSQAPKLLFHYYDKDFNNEADTPDNFQSRRPNTSFCFLDIRSPGLGDTAMYLCATSSFPGRAGYTFGSGTRLTVV.